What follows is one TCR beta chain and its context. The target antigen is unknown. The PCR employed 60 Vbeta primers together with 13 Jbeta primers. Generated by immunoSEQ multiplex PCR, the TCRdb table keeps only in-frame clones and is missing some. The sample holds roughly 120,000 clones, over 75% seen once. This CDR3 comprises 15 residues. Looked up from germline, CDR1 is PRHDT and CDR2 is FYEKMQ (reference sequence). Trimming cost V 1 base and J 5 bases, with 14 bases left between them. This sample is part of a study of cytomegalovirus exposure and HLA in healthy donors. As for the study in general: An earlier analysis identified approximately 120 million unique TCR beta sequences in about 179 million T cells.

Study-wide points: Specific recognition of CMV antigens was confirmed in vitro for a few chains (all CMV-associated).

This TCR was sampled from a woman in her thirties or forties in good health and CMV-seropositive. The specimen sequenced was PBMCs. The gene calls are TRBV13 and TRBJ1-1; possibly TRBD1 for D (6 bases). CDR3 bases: TGTGCCAGCAGCTTAGTAGGGGGACCGATAACTGAAGCTTTCTTT. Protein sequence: CASSLVGGPITEAFF.